This T cell receptor (beta chain) was captured by sequencing in a study of blood T cell repertoires in COVID-19. V lost 1 base, J lost 1 base, and 6 bases stayed unmatched. From germline, CDR1 is SGHTS and CDR2 YDEGEE. The length of the CDR3 is 16 residues. Only in-frame clones appear in the TCRdb table, and some are missing; sequencing was by immunoSEQ multiplex PCR. The data contain under 200,000 clones, around 84% of them singletons. Sequenced input: peripheral blood. This sequence originates from a woman in her forties or fifties with COVID-19, enrolled during active disease. The V call is TRBV5-8, the J call TRBJ2-3, with TRBD2 matching over 7 bases. CDR3 bases: TGTGCCAGCAGCTTGAGTGCTACTAGCGGCACAGATACGCAGTATTTT. Residues: CASSLSATSGTDTQYF.